This T cell receptor beta chain was recorded in a study of shared clonotypes between healthy human individuals. Only one count was recorded for this clone. As yet, its antigen is unknown. General study points: The low donor count limited represented genetic and exposure-history diversity.

The authors' processing: ImmunoSEQ supplied junction-only sequences lacking quality scores, so filtering was different. Sequenced by immunoSEQ multiplex PCR; TCRdb stores in-frame clones only, minus some. D and trimming were read from the DNA, whereas the V and J calls and clone size are those reported in that table. The profile shows approximately 440,000 clones, 75% to 80% of them singletons. The germline CDR1 and CDR2 sequences are MDHEN and SYDVKM. V was pared by 3 bases and J by 9 bases, with 11 bases between. The CDR3 loop spans 12 amino acids. The specimen was PBMCs. The TCR sequence derives from a woman between 35 and 50 years old in good health. Some clones in this sample may be carry-over from other donors' samples. J is TRBJ1-1 and V is TRBV28, with unresolved D. The CDR3 loop is CASSLMAGKAFF. In DNA form, the CDR3 reads TGTGCCAGCAGTTTGATGGCAGGTAAAGCTTTCTTT.